This T cell receptor (beta chain) was found in a study of blood T cell repertoires in COVID-19. About the research overall: Material from acute and convalescent COVID-19 was sourced from the United States, Italy and Spain. T cells, B-cell-depleted T cells, or PBMCs provided the cDNA or gDNA that served as material.

Germline values: CDR1 SEHNR, CDR2 FQNEAQ (reference sequence). J was trimmed by 6 bases and V by 1 base; bases with no gene match: 2. The CDR3 has 16 residues. Authors' data handling: Amplifying reference gene primers gave estimates of nucleated cell counts. Some clones are missing from TCRdb's copy, which holds only in-frame ones; the method was immunoSEQ multiplex PCR. V and J calls and clone size are those listed in that table; D and trimming were worked out from the DNA. The table records roughly 69,000 clones, nearly 90% of them present only once. The specimen was peripheral blood. The origin of this receptor is a man over 45 with acute or convalescent COVID-19. The chain carries TRBV7-9 and TRBJ2-2; 13 nucleotides align to TRBD2. The CDR3 reads CASSLEGLAGSGELFF. For the CDR3, the DNA is TGTGCCAGCAGCTTAGAGGGACTAGCGGGATCCGGGGAGCTGTTTTTT. Full variable domain (missing parts from reference TRBV7-9 and TRBJ2-2): DTGVSQNPRHKITKRGQNVTFRCDPISEHNRLYWYRQTLGQGPEFLTYFQNEAQLEKSRLLSDRFSAERPKGSFSTLEIQRTEQGDSAMYLCASSLEGLAGSGELFFGEGSRLTVL.